A single sample is the source of the 5 T cell receptor beta chains below, sequenced in a study of blood T cell repertoires in COVID-19. The protocol was immunoSEQ multiplex PCR, while the TCRdb copy is restricted to in-frame clones and leaves out a portion. The table includes about 330,000 clones, 87% detected once. The specimen was peripheral blood. The receptors come from a man younger than 40 with COVID-19, enrolled during active disease.

This clone was seen a single time. The chain couples TRBV7-3 to TRBJ1-1; 8 positions match TRBD1. Germline V gene data show CDR1 as SGHTA and CDR2 as FQGTGA. CDR3 length: 11 residues. V was pared by 5 bases and J by 8 bases, with 1 base of the junction left unmatched. As DNA, the CDR3 is TGTGCCAGCAGCCGGACAGGGGAAGCTTTCTTT. Translating it yields CASSRTGEAFF.

CDR3 sequence (DNA): TGTGCCAGTAGTATTGGGGGACAGGGGGCAAATCAGCCCCAGCATTTT. It is translated as CASSIGGQGANQPQHF. V and J are TRBV19 and TRBJ1-5, with 12 bases aligning to TRBD1. The CDR3 sequence is 16 residues long. Germline values: CDR1 LNHDA, CDR2 SQIVND (reference sequence). With 3 bases clipped from V and 4 bases from J, the junction kept 4 bases outside the gene matches.

The chain carries TRBV7-2 and TRBJ1-1; 7 positions match TRBD1. This CDR3 region has 16 residues. Germline CDR1 SGHTA, CDR2 FQGNSA. V shed 2 bases, J shed 0 bases, and the junction held 6 bases outside the gene matches. The chain's CDR3 is CASSLLAGGMNTEAFF. For the CDR3, the DNA is TGTGCCAGCAGCTTATTGGCAGGGGGTATGAACACTGAAGCTTTCTTT.

V gene TRBV4-3 combines with J gene TRBJ1-2, with a weak D call TRBD1 (5 bases). Germline lookup yields CDR1 LGHNA and CDR2 YSLEER. The CDR3 runs 16 residues. V shed 0 bases and J shed 6 bases, with 17 bases lying between them. The CDR3 DNA reads TGCGCCAGCAGCCAAGAAATAACCAGGGAAGGGGATGGCTACACCTTC. Translation: CASSQEITREGDGYTF.

J is TRBJ2-7 and V is TRBV19, with 9 bases fitting TRBD1. The CDR3 sequence is 14 residues long. Per the germline V gene, CDR1 is LNHDA and CDR2 is SQIVND (reference sequence). V trimming: 2 bases; J trimming: 3 bases; junction bases outside the gene matches: 2. The CDR3 loop is CASSINRGHYEQYF. CDR3 nucleotides: TGTGCCAGTAGTATAAACAGGGGGCACTACGAGCAGTACTTC.